The rows below give T cell receptor beta chains drawn from one sample of a study of control samples from healthy donors and cancer patients. The protocol was immunoSEQ multiplex PCR, while the TCRdb copy is restricted to in-frame clones and leaves out a portion. The sample has hundreds of thousands of clones, 90% seen once; the top ten hold more than 6%. The sequenced material came from PBMCs. The receptors stem from a man aged 40-50 years with head and neck cancer. Both conserved end residues are part of each CDR3. A D gene is named only where the DNA matches it firmly. Rows may omit the clone size; those that give it use once, few, many or a size class.

clone size	V gene	D gene	J gene	CDR3 DNA	CDR3 protein
.	TRBV5-1	.	TRBJ2-1	TGCGCCAGCAGCTTTGGGGGGTACAATGAGCAGTTCTTC	CASSFGGYNEQFF
.	TRBV28	.	TRBJ1-4	TGTGCCAGCAGTATTGGAGGGGACTATGAAAAACTGTTTTTT	CASSIGGDYEKLFF
.	TRBV5-1	TRBD2	TRBJ2-1	TGCGCCAGCAGCGCCGCCCCCGGGACTAGCGGGGGAAATGAGCAGTTCTTC	CASSAAPGTSGGNEQFF
once	TRBV6-5	.	TRBJ1-2	TGTGCCAGCAGGGCTGTTTCCCCCTATGGCTACACCTTC	CASRAVSPYGYTF
few	TRBV19	TRBD1	TRBJ1-6	TGTGCCAGTAGTATAACCGGGACAGAGATTAATTCACCCCTCCACTTT	CASSITGTEINSPLHF
.	TRBV18	.	TRBJ1-6	TGTGCCAGCTCACCTTATGTATCACAGGGAGTCACCTCCTATAATTCACCCCTCCACTTT	CASSPYVSQGVTSYNSPLHF
.	TRBV24-1	.	TRBJ1-1	TGTGCCACCAGTAGCGCAGGAATGAACACTGAAGCTTTCTTT	CATSSAGMNTEAFF
.	TRBV19	.	TRBJ1-5	TGTGCCAGTAGTAGTAAACAGGGTACAAACCAGCCCCAGCATTTT	CASSSKQGTNQPQHF
.	TRBV27	.	TRBJ2-1	TGTGCCAGCAGTTCGACGGTACGGTTCTATGAGCAGTTCTTC	CASSSTVRFYEQFF
.	TRBV5-6	TRBD1	TRBJ2-3	TGTGCCAGCAGCTTGGAAGTGGGACAGGGGTCCCCCTCGGATACGCAGTATTTT	CASSLEVGQGSPSDTQYF
.	TRBV6-5	TRBD1	TRBJ1-6	TGTGCCAGCAGTCCAGGGGGCAGGGCCCTCCACTTT	CASSPGGRALHF
.	TRBV7-2	TRBD1	TRBJ1-5	TGTGCCAGCAGCTTAGTTTATACAGGGGGTAACGGTCAGCCCCAGCATTTT	CASSLVYTGGNGQPQHF
.	TRBV18	.	TRBJ1-2	TGTGCCAGCTCACCTTCCGGCATCTATGGCTACACCTTC	CASSPSGIYGYTF
.	TRBV6-5	.	TRBJ1-5	TGTGCCAGCAGCACCACACACTATAGCAATCAGCCCCAGCATTTT	CASSTTHYSNQPQHF
.	TRBV3-1/TRBV3-2	.	TRBJ2-1	TGTGCCAGCAGCCAAGACGCGAGCTCCTACAATGAGCAGTTCTTC	CASSQDASSYNEQFF
.	TRBV27	.	TRBJ2-1	TGTGCCAGCAGTTTTGGACACAATGAGCAGTTCTTC	CASSFGHNEQFF
once	TRBV2	.	TRBJ1-4	TGTGCCAGCAGTGAACTGGGGGTTAATGAAAAACTGTTTTTT	CASSELGVNEKLFF
.	TRBV24-1	.	TRBJ2-7	TGTGCCACCAGTGATCGCTGGAACGAGCAGTACTTC	CATSDRWNEQYF
.	TRBV5-1	TRBD1	TRBJ2-2	TGCGCCAGCAGCGGGACCCGGGACAGGGGGGAAACCGGGGAGCTGTTTTTT	CASSGTRDRGETGELFF
.	TRBV5-4	.	TRBJ2-3	TGTGCCAGCCGGGGTGGGATTACAGATACGCAGTATTTT	CASRGGITDTQYF
.	TRBV5-5	.	TRBJ2-3	TGTGCCAGCAGCTTGTTCACCAGGGACACAGATACGCAGTATTTT	CASSLFTRDTDTQYF
.	TRBV7-9	TRBD1	TRBJ1-1	TGTGCCAGCAGCCGAGACAGGGGCCAGGAAGCTTTCTTT	CASSRDRGQEAFF
.	TRBV10-3	.	TRBJ2-5	TGTGCCACCGGACCGGACAGTGGGCAAGAGACCCAGTACTTC	CATGPDSGQETQYF
.	TRBV6-6	.	TRBJ2-2	TGTGCCAGCAGTACAGGACAGAGAAACACCGGGGAGCTGTTTTTT	CASSTGQRNTGELFF
.	TRBV29-1	.	TRBJ2-7	TGCAGCGTTGTAGGAGCCCTCCCCTACGAGCAGTACTTC	CSVVGALPYEQYF
.	TRBV3-1/TRBV3-2	.	TRBJ1-2	TGTGCCAGCAGCCAAGATATGGGAGGGGCCTATGGCTACACCTTC	CASSQDMGGAYGYTF
.	TRBV6-6	.	TRBJ2-2	TGTGCCAGCAGTCAGGCGCGTACCGGGGAGCTGTTTTTT	CASSQARTGELFF
.	TRBV30	TRBD1	TRBJ1-4	TGTGCCTGGAGTTTAGGGAGACAGGGACCTGTCCAAAAACTGTTTTTT	CAWSLGRQGPVQKLFF
.	TRBV3-1/TRBV3-2	TRBD1	TRBJ1-4	TGTGCCAGCAGCCCCGGACAGGGGGGATTGGAACTGTTTTTT	CASSPGQGGLELFF
.	TRBV7-2	.	TRBJ2-3	TGTGCCAGCACTACCCAACCTAGCACAGATACGCAGTATTTT	CASTTQPSTDTQYF
.	TRBV5-1	TRBD1	TRBJ1-1	TGCGCCAGCAGCAATAAGGACAGGGGTATAACTGAAGCTTTCTTT	CASSNKDRGITEAFF
.	TRBV6-5	.	TRBJ2-7	TGTGCCAGCATCTCAAGCGGGGGACAGACCTACGAGCAGTACTTC	CASISSGGQTYEQYF
.	TRBV6-2/TRBV6-3	.	TRBJ1-5	TGTGCCAGCAGTAGCGGGGGCGACCCGGGCAATCAGCCCCAGCATTTT	CASSSGGDPGNQPQHF
.	TRBV28	.	TRBJ1-6	TGTGCCAGCAGTCCCCCGGGGAGGGTCTACTCACCCCTCCACTTT	CASSPPGRVYSPLHF
.	TRBV11-2	.	TRBJ1-1	TGTGCCAGCAGCTCGGTTGGAGTCACTGAAGCTTTCTTT	CASSSVGVTEAFF
.	TRBV27	.	TRBJ1-4	TGTGCCAGCGGGCAGGGAAGGAGTAATGAAAAACTGTTTTTT	CASGQGRSNEKLFF
.	TRBV29-1	TRBD1	TRBJ2-7	TGCAGCGTTGGGGTACAGGGGGCGGAGTACGAGCAGTACTTC	CSVGVQGAEYEQYF
.	TRBV4-1	TRBD2	TRBJ2-2	TGCGCCAGCGGGCGCTATCCGAGGGAGGGGTCCGGGGAGCTGTTTTTT	CASGRYPREGSGELFF
.	TRBV5-8	.	TRBJ2-1	TGTGCCAGCAGCCAGCGGACTGGGGTTTTGGTTAAACAGTTCTTC	CASSQRTGVLVKQFF
.	TRBV2	.	TRBJ2-2	TGTGCCAGCAGTGAAGAGTCGGCGAGGGTTTTCGGGGAGCTGTTTTTT	CASSEESARVFGELFF
.	TRBV28	TRBD1	TRBJ1-1	TGTGCCAGCAGTTTCAACAGGGGGGAAGACACTGAAGCTTTCTTT	CASSFNRGEDTEAFF
.	TRBV7-3	.	TRBJ2-1	TGTGCCAGCAGCTCCCCGACAGGATCGGATGAGCAGTTCTTC	CASSSPTGSDEQFF
.	TRBV6-2/TRBV6-3	.	TRBJ1-3	TGTGCCAGCAGTTATCGCTACTCTGGAAACACCATATATTTT	CASSYRYSGNTIYF
.	TRBV7-9	.	TRBJ1-1	TGTGCCAGCAGCTCCTGGACGGCTTACACTGAAGCTTTCTTT	CASSSWTAYTEAFF
.	TRBV28	.	TRBJ2-3	TGTGCCAGCAAAGTCGGAGGTGGGACAGATACGCAGTATTTT	CASKVGGGTDTQYF
.	TRBV11-3	.	TRBJ2-1	TGTGCCAGCAGCTTTCCGGACTCCGGGAACAATGAGCAGTTCTTC	CASSFPDSGNNEQFF
.	TRBV5-1	.	TRBJ2-7	TGCGCCAGCAGCTCCGATGGGTTCGGAGAGCAGTACTTC	CASSSDGFGEQYF
once	TRBV29-1	.	TRBJ2-7	TGCAGCGTTGATCTAGGACAGTCTCCAACCTACGAGCAGTACTTC	CSVDLGQSPTYEQYF
once	TRBV27	TRBD1	TRBJ2-7	TGTGCCAGCGCCCCCCGGACAGGGATGAACGAGCAGTACTTC	CASAPRTGMNEQYF
.	TRBV5-8	TRBD2	TRBJ2-1	TGTGCCAGCAGCTTGGGACTAGCGAACTACAATGAGCAGTTCTTC	CASSLGLANYNEQFF
.	TRBV5-6	TRBD1	TRBJ1-1	TGTGCCAGCAGCTTGGCCGACAGGGGAGCTTTCTTT	CASSLADRGAFF